The 14 T cell receptor beta chains listed next were all sequenced from one sample in a study of blood T cell repertoires in COVID-19. The repertoire was sequenced with immunoSEQ multiplex PCR; TCRdb's copy has only in-frame clones and lacks some. The sample holds some 250,000 clones; 70% to 90% are singletons and the top ten take around 0.99%. The sequenced sample was peripheral blood. The receptors come from a middle-aged woman who had recovered from COVID-19.

The J gene is TRBJ1-2, the V gene TRBV10-3; possible D gene TRBD1, 5 bases. The CDR3 covers 13 residues. From germline, CDR1 is ENHRY and CDR2 SYGVKD. Deletions cut 7 bases from V and 4 bases from J, with 13 bases between. CDR3 protein: CAINAREGYGYTF. The CDR3 nucleotides are TGTGCCATCAATGCCAGGGAAGGCTATGGCTACACCTTC.

The rearrangement uses TRBV7-9 and TRBJ2-2; TRBD2 agrees at 7 bases. The CDR3 is made up of 18 amino acids. Germline V CDR1 and CDR2: SEHNR, FQNEAQ (reference sequence). With V trimmed by 6 bases and J by 1 base, 14 bases remained unmatched. The CDR3 nucleotides are TGTGCCAGCAGGATAGGGACGGGGCGGGAGCAGAACACCGGGGAGCTGTTTTTT. It codes for CASRIGTGREQNTGELFF. Full variable domain (remainder filled in from reference TRBV7-9 and TRBJ2-2): DTGVSQNPRHKITKRGQNVTFRCDPISEHNRLYWYRQTLGQGPEFLTYFQNEAQLEKSRLLSDRFSAERPKGSFSTLEIQRTEQGDSAMYLCASRIGTGREQNTGELFFGEGSRLTVL.

This clone appeared a single time. V usage is TRBV18 and J usage is TRBJ1-3; D is ambiguous. Trimming took 6 bases from V and 0 from J, leaving 15 bases between them. From germline, CDR1 is KGHSH and CDR2 LQKENI. The CDR3 extends over 16 amino acids. CDR3 nucleotide sequence: TGTGCCAGCTCTCTCCGACTGCCTTCCTCTGGAAACACCATATATTTT. It encodes CASSLRLPSSGNTIYF.

The chain joins TRBV6-2 or TRBV6-3 to TRBJ2-3, with 8 bases lining up with TRBD2. V shed 5 bases and J 10 bases; nucleotides not matched to a gene: 8. Per the germline V gene, CDR1 is MNHEY and CDR2 is SVGEGT. The CDR3 runs to 13 residues. CDR3 residues: CASSDPGTRAQYF. The CDR3 DNA is TGTGCCAGCAGTGACCCCGGGACTAGGGCGCAGTATTTT.

This clone occurred a few times. V usage is TRBV7-9 and J usage is TRBJ1-1, with 7 bases identical to TRBD1. The CDR3 is 15 residues long. The J segment lost 0 bases and the V segment lost 1 base, leaving 2 bases of the junction unmatched. CDR1 is SEHNR, CDR2 FQNEAQ, per germline (reference sequence). For the CDR3, the DNA is TGTGCCAGCAGCTTAGGGGACAGAGTGAACACTGAAGCTTTCTTT. Its protein is CASSLGDRVNTEAFF.

This chain joins TRBV21-1 and TRBJ2-5; the DNA was not used to check the table's D call, TRBD1. TRBV21-1 is a known pseudogene. This CDR3 is 15 amino acids long. CDR3 sequence (DNA): TGTGCCAGCAGCAACGCCAGGGGGCTCCAAGAGACCCAGTACTTC. This encodes CASSNARGLQETQYF.

Only one count was recorded for this clone. The gene calls are TRBV11-2 and TRBJ2-1, with a tentative D call TRBD2 (6 bases). The length of the CDR3 is 15 residues. CDR1 is SGHAT, CDR2 FQNNGV, per germline. V lost 0 bases and J lost 2, with 8 bases in between. CDR3 amino acids: CASSLERGPYNEQFF. The CDR3 DNA follows: TGTGCCAGCAGCTTAGAGCGGGGACCCTACAATGAGCAGTTCTTC.

The rearrangement uses TRBV30 and TRBJ2-1; possible D gene TRBD1, 5 bases. V lost 3 bases and J 9 bases, leaving 12 bases between the germline ends. Germline V CDR1 and CDR2: GTSNPN, SVGIG (reference sequence). This CDR3 has 12 amino acids. The CDR3 spells CAWRGQGPEQFF. CDR3 nucleotides: TGTGCCTGGAGGGGGCAAGGGCCTGAGCAGTTCTTC.

The chain carries TRBV30 and TRBJ2-5; 9 bases line up with TRBD2. Losses at the gene ends were 2 bases for V and 5 bases for J; bases not matched to a gene: 12. The CDR3 covers 16 residues. The germline CDR1 and CDR2 sequences are GTSNPN and SVGIG (reference sequence). CDR3 sequence (DNA): TGTGCCTGGAGTAGGACGGCGGGAGGGCTTCGGGAGACCCAGTACTTC. This translates into CAWSRTAGGLRETQYF.

CDR3 in amino acids: CAWSRDTGELFF. For the CDR3, the DNA is TGTGCCTGGAGTCGGGACACCGGGGAGCTGTTTTTT. J is TRBJ2-2 and V is TRBV30; D is ambiguous. The CDR3 contains 12 residues. Looked up from germline, CDR1 is GTSNPN and CDR2 is SVGIG (reference sequence). V was clipped by 2 bases and J by 3 bases, with 4 bases between them.

The J gene is TRBJ2-2, the V gene TRBV9; D is uncertain. The CDR3 sequence is 14 residues long. Germline CDR1 reads SGDLS; CDR2 reads YYNGEE. V was cut by 2 bases and J by 1 base, with 6 bases left in between. The CDR3 spells CASSVLGNTGELFF. For the CDR3, the DNA is TGTGCCAGCAGCGTCCTAGGGAACACCGGGGAGCTGTTTTTT.

This chain links TRBV6-2 or TRBV6-3 with TRBJ1-2; 12 bases are shared with TRBD1. This CDR3 spans 20 amino acids. The germline CDR1 and CDR2 sequences are MNHEY and SVGEGT. V shed 2 bases, J shed 4 bases, and the junction held 17 bases outside the gene matches. As DNA, the CDR3 is TGTGCCAGCAGTTACCCCCTGACCCTGGGACAGGGGGCTCGGGGCTATGGCTACACCTTC. Translated, it gives CASSYPLTLGQGARGYGYTF.

The chain combines TRBV6-5 with TRBJ2-1; D might be TRBD2 (6 bases). The CDR3 length is 10 residues. Trimming pared 10 bases from V and 14 bases from J, leaving 15 bases between. From germline, CDR1 is MNHEY and CDR2 SVGAGI. The DNA for the CDR3 is TGTGCCACCCACCGGGACTGGGAGTTCTTC. Translation: CATHRDWEFF.

The chain is built from TRBV9 and TRBJ2-7; D may be TRBD1 (6 bases). The V end lost 0 bases, the J end lost 7 bases, and 11 bases lay between the germline ends. From germline, CDR1 is SGDLS and CDR2 YYNGEE. The CDR3 totals 13 residues. The CDR3, as DNA: TGTGCCAGCAGCGTAGTTACAGGGTGGGAGCAGTACGTC. This sequence encodes CASSVVTGWEQYV.